These T cell receptor beta chains were read from a single sample in a study of blood T cell repertoires in COVID-19. Libraries were prepared by immunoSEQ multiplex PCR; TCRdb keeps only in-frame clonotypes and omits some of them. Of 450,000 to 500,000 clones listed, approximately 85% were seen once; the top ten hold 3.2%. Input material: peripheral blood. These receptors all stem from a human donor in a cohort sampled during active COVID-19. The CDR3 runs from the conserved cysteine through the conserved F or W. D genes are given only for firm matches. Size is omitted from some rows. Given values are once, few, many or a class for expanded clones.

.,TRBJ1-5,TRBD1,TRBV27,CASSERGQGWQPQHF,TGTGCCAGCAGCGAAAGGGGACAGGGTTGGCAGCCCCAGCATTTT
.,TRBJ1-5,TRBD1,TRBV2,CASTRTGTQPQHF,TGTGCCAGCACTCGGACAGGGACTCAGCCCCAGCATTTT
.,TRBJ2-7,.,TRBV25-1,CASRGQEGRWEYEQYF,TGTGCCAGCAGAGGTCAGGAGGGCAGGTGGGAGTACGAGCAGTACTTC
few,TRBJ2-7,TRBD2,TRBV7-8,CASSLANRGGEQYF,TGTGCCAGCAGCTTAGCTAACCGCGGGGGCGAGCAGTACTTC
.,TRBJ1-1,TRBD1,TRBV5-5,CASSLTGGKNSEAFF,TGTGCCAGCAGCCTCACAGGGGGGAAAAACTCTGAAGCTTTCTTT
.,TRBJ2-1,TRBD2,TRBV5-1,CASSLVAGVTYNEQFF,TGCGCCAGCAGCTTGGTTGCGGGAGTGACCTACAATGAGCAGTTCTTC
.,TRBJ2-7,TRBD2,TRBV7-2,CASSPGLAGEQYF,TGTGCCAGCAGCCCCGGACTAGCGGGGGAGCAGTACTTC
.,TRBJ2-7,.,TRBV6-2/TRBV6-3,CASSIAGRDHYEQYF,TGTGCCAGCAGTATCGCGGGAAGGGACCACTACGAGCAGTACTTC
.,TRBJ2-3,.,TRBV24-1,CATSEPTGSDTQYF,TGTGCCACCAGTGAACCGACTGGGTCAGATACGCAGTATTTT
.,TRBJ2-2,TRBD2,TRBV20-1,CSASLAGAGELFF,TGCAGTGCTAGTCTAGCGGGAGCCGGGGAGCTGTTTTTT
.,TRBJ2-3,TRBD2,TRBV11-3,CASSLVAGGADTQYF,TGTGCCAGCAGCTTAGTAGCGGGAGGTGCAGATACGCAGTATTTT
.,TRBJ2-3,.,TRBV18,CASSIWEGTDTQYF,TGTGCCAGCTCGATCTGGGAGGGCACAGATACGCAGTATTTT
.,TRBJ1-3,.,TRBV5-4,CASSLQAGNTIYF,TGTGCCAGCAGCTTGCAGGCTGGAAACACCATATATTTT
.,TRBJ1-2,.,TRBV15,CATSRDLYSGYTF,TGTGCCACCAGCAGAGATCTTTACAGTGGCTACACCTTC
.,TRBJ2-1,.,TRBV4-3,CASSQAGGYSYNEQFF,TGCGCCAGCAGCCAAGCTGGGGGCTACTCCTACAATGAGCAGTTCTTC
few,TRBJ2-2,.,TRBV27,CASRWGEDTGELFF,TGTGCCAGCAGATGGGGCGAGGACACCGGGGAGCTGTTTTTT
.,TRBJ1-2,TRBD1,TRBV5-1,CASSGTGAYGYTF,TGCGCCAGCTCCGGGACAGGGGCCTATGGCTACACCTTC
once,TRBJ2-2,.,TRBV5-4,CASSHGRRDTGELFF,TGTGCCAGCAGCCATGGGCGGCGGGACACCGGGGAGCTGTTTTTT
.,TRBJ1-4,TRBD1,TRBV19,CASRRQGASWEKLFF,TGTGCCAGTAGACGACAGGGGGCAAGTTGGGAAAAACTGTTTTTT
.,TRBJ2-2,TRBD2,TRBV19,CASSPTSPNTGELFF,TGTGCCAGTAGTCCGACTAGCCCCAACACCGGGGAGCTGTTTTTT
.,TRBJ1-1,.,TRBV25-1,CASSDLGRTEAFF,TGTGCCAGCAGTGATTTGGGGAGGACTGAAGCTTTCTTT
.,TRBJ2-1,.,TRBV28,CASSRSTGTFYNEQFF,TGTGCCAGCAGCCGGAGCACAGGGACGTTCTACAATGAGCAGTTCTTC
few,TRBJ2-3,.,TRBV5-1,CASSSGDSNTDTQYF,TGCGCCAGCAGCTCGGGGGACAGCAACACAGATACGCAGTATTTT
.,TRBJ1-2,.,TRBV5-6,CASSLDSRTYGYTF,TGTGCCAGCAGCTTGGACAGTCGCACTTATGGCTACACCTTC
.,TRBJ2-1,.,TRBV7-2,CASSLSRVNEQFF,TGTGCCAGCAGCTTATCCCGCGTCAATGAGCAGTTCTTC
.,TRBJ2-3,TRBD2,TRBV27,CASSQLAGGPEDTQYF,TGTGCCAGCAGTCAACTAGCGGGAGGGCCGGAAGATACGCAGTATTTT
.,TRBJ2-2,TRBD2,TRBV15,CATSRGDSGRGELFF,TGTGCCACCAGCAGAGGGGATAGCGGGAGGGGGGAGCTGTTTTTT
.,TRBJ2-1,.,TRBV4-1,CASSPEWIGSSYNEQFF,TGCGCCAGCAGCCCCGAATGGATCGGGAGCTCCTACAATGAGCAGTTCTTC
.,TRBJ2-4,TRBD2,TRBV19,CASSTRLAGALAKNIQYF,TGTGCCAGTAGTACCAGGCTAGCGGGAGCCCTCGCCAAAAACATTCAGTACTTC
.,TRBJ2-1,.,TRBV5-1,CASSLVQQRNEQFF,TGCGCCAGCAGCTTGGTACAACAGAGAAATGAGCAGTTCTTC
.,TRBJ2-3,TRBD2,TRBV6-4,CASSPLAGLIDTQYF,TGTGCCAGCAGCCCACTAGCGGGACTAATTGATACGCAGTATTTT
.,TRBJ1-3,.,TRBV6-4,CASSTSPGNTIYF,TGTGCCAGCAGTACTTCCCCTGGAAACACCATATATTTT
few,TRBJ2-7,TRBD2,TRBV4-2,CASSQTAGSQYEQYF,TGTGCCAGCAGCCAGACAGCGGGATCTCAGTACGAGCAGTACTTC
.,TRBJ2-7,TRBD1,TRBV4-2,CASSQRTGRNYEQYF,TGTGCCAGCAGCCAGAGGACAGGGAGAAACTACGAGCAGTACTTC
.,TRBJ2-5,TRBD2,TRBV5-5,CASSLGLAGEGGETQYF,TGTGCCAGCAGCTTGGGACTAGCGGGAGAGGGGGGAGAGACCCAGTACTTC
few,TRBJ1-1,.,TRBV30,CAWSVHENTEAFF,TGTGCCTGGAGTGTACACGAGAACACTGAAGCTTTCTTT
.,TRBJ2-7,TRBD1,TRBV11-2,CASSPRDSSEYF,TGTGCCAGCAGCCCGAGGGACAGCTCGGAGTACTTC
.,TRBJ2-2,.,TRBV6-5,CASSYSLRETGELFF,TGTGCCAGCAGTTACTCTCTACGGGAAACCGGGGAGCTGTTTTTT
.,TRBJ2-7,TRBD2,TRBV3-1/TRBV3-2,CASSWGGYEQYF,TGTGCCAGCAGCTGGGGGGGCTACGAGCAGTACTTC
.,TRBJ2-5,.,TRBV20-1,CSAIRGGTQYF,TGCAGTGCTATTCGAGGGGGAACCCAGTACTTC
.,TRBJ2-1,TRBD2,TRBV7-2,CASSPRTSGPYNEQFF,TGTGCCAGCAGCCCACGGACTAGCGGTCCCTACAATGAGCAGTTCTTC
.,TRBJ2-7,TRBD1,TRBV11-3,CASSSTGTGVYEQYF,TGTGCCAGCAGCTCTACCGGGACAGGGGTCTACGAGCAGTACTTC
.,TRBJ1-5,.,TRBV27,CASSLSPRGAFNQPQHF,TGTGCCAGCAGTTTATCCCCTCGGGGGGCCTTCAATCAGCCCCAGCATTTT
.,TRBJ1-2,TRBD1,TRBV19,CASSARDRGYGYTF,TGTGCCAGTAGTGCACGGGACAGGGGCTATGGCTACACCTTC
.,TRBJ1-5,.,TRBV4-1,CASSQESDQGLNQPQHF,TGCGCCAGCAGCCAAGAGAGTGACCAGGGGCTCAATCAGCCCCAGCATTTT
few,TRBJ1-6,.,TRBV28,CASSSRTDNSPLHF,TGTGCCAGCAGTTCGCGGACAGATAATTCACCCCTCCACTTT
.,TRBJ2-1,.,TRBV28,CASSLALFGYEQFF,TGTGCCAGCAGTCTAGCCCTGTTTGGGTATGAGCAGTTCTTC
.,TRBJ1-1,.,TRBV6-6,CASSYGEGRVNTEAFF,TGTGCCAGCAGTTACGGGGAGGGTAGGGTGAACACTGAAGCTTTCTTT
once,TRBJ1-1,.,TRBV14,CASSHLANTEAFF,TGTGCCAGCAGCCATTTGGCTAACACTGAAGCTTTCTTT
.,TRBJ2-7,.,TRBV18,CASSPLPEISGDEQYF,TGTGCCAGCTCACCGCTTCCTGAAATCTCAGGGGACGAGCAGTACTTC
.,TRBJ1-1,.,TRBV29-1,CSVDGVGDTEAFF,TGCAGCGTTGACGGGGTTGGGGACACTGAAGCTTTCTTT
.,TRBJ1-2,.,TRBV11-2,CASSFSRASNYGYTF,TGTGCCAGCAGCTTTAGTCGAGCATCTAACTATGGCTACACCTTC
.,TRBJ2-3,.,TRBV6-5,CARAGPTGDTQYF,TGTGCCAGAGCCGGCCCCACCGGGGATACGCAGTATTTT
many,TRBJ2-7,.,TRBV7-2,CASSPQLLGPYEQYF,TGTGCCAGCAGCCCTCAACTACTAGGGCCCTACGAGCAGTACTTC
few,TRBJ2-5,TRBD1,TRBV5-1,CASSLALTGAGKTQYF,TGCGCCAGCAGCTTGGCGTTGACAGGGGCCGGAAAGACCCAGTACTTC
.,TRBJ1-5,.,TRBV5-1,CASSLVPHGDNQPQHF,TGCGCCAGCAGCTTGGTCCCCCACGGGGACAATCAGCCCCAGCATTTT
.,TRBJ2-4,TRBD2,TRBV7-9,CASSSDLAALAKNIQYF,TGTGCCAGCAGCTCCGACCTAGCGGCCCTAGCCAAAAACATTCAGTACTTC
.,TRBJ1-1,TRBD1,TRBV25-1,CASSPLPGQGYTEAFF,TGTGCCAGCAGTCCCCTTCCGGGACAGGGGTACACTGAAGCTTTCTTT
once,TRBJ1-6,.,TRBV19,CASKLQGRSNSPLHF,TGTGCCAGTAAATTACAGGGAAGGTCTAATTCACCCCTCCACTTT
.,TRBJ1-2,.,TRBV27,CASRFLGGQDYGYTF,TGTGCCAGCAGGTTTCTCGGGGGGCAAGACTATGGCTACACCTTC